This paragraph reports one TCR beta chain. This entry is derived from a study of blood T cell repertoires in COVID-19. Measured with immunoSEQ multiplex PCR; TCRdb has only the in-frame clones, and not every one. The data hold approximately 150,000 clones, with 85% to 90% observed a single time. V lost 6 bases and J lost 4, with 7 bases in between. Germline CDR1 is GTSNPN and CDR2 is SVGIG (reference sequence). This CDR3 is 11 amino acids long. The V and J genes are TRBV30 and TRBJ2-1; D may be TRBD1 (6 bases). Sequencing used peripheral blood. The clonotype was recovered from a man aged 70-80 years with active COVID-19. The CDR3 reads CACTGYNEQFF. The CDR3 DNA is TGTGCCTGTACAGGGTACAATGAGCAGTTCTTC. Based on the CDR3 plus reference TRBV30 and TRBJ2-1, the full variable domain is SQTIHQWPATLVQPVGSPLSLECTVEGTSNPNLYWYRQAAGRGLQLLFYSVGIGQISSEVPQNLSASRPQDRQFILSSKKLLLSDSGFYLCACTGYNEQFFGPGTRLTVL.